This T cell receptor beta chain was identified during a study of early T cells in non-severe SARS-CoV-2 infection. TCRdb re-called the 5' RACE reads through MiXCR, storing one row per CDR3 protein. The sample contains about 54,000 distinct CDR3 sequences, about 7.7% of which appear only once. This clonotype has ten or more counts. The CDR3 contains 14 residues. With 3 bases removed from V and 1 base from J, the gap between germline ends came to 10 bases. Germline V gives CDR1 LNHNV, CDR2 YYDKDF (reference sequence). This receptor was identified in an adult who was a healthcare worker with PCR-confirmed SARS-CoV-2 infection or an uninfected control (not recorded which). Sequencing used whole blood, obtained at baseline. The V call is TRBV15, the J call TRBJ2-7, with a tentative D call TRBD2 (6 bases). CDR3 in amino acids: CATSRRETSYEQYF. CDR3 sequence (DNA): TGTGCCACCAGCAGGCGGGAAACTTCCTACGAGCAGTACTTC.